The 3 T cell receptor beta chains in this list originate from one sample, sequenced in a study of blood T cells in healthy people across ages (dated by TCRdb to between 2014 and 2017). The method was 5' RACE. Sequencer: Illumina HiSeq 2500. A second PCR of about 7 to 12 cycles was performed with a sample-barcoded 5' primer and a J-beta primer mix. The public reads were run again by TCRdb, first through fastp at Q25 and then through MiXCR, and only productive beta chains were kept. Rows with a matching CDR3 protein are joined into one entry that keeps the most common DNA and genes. Here the sample has about 1,600,000 distinct CDR3 sequences; roughly 40% occur a single time. The ten largest clones capture approximately 7.9% of the sample. The sample comprised blood. The receptors were gathered from a woman between 18 and 29 years old in good health.

The chain recombines TRBV11-2 with TRBJ2-7; TRBD2 aligns across 7 bases. This CDR3 spans 15 amino acids. With V trimmed by 7 bases and J by 3 bases, 12 bases remained unmatched. Looked up from germline, CDR1 is SGHAT and CDR2 is FQNNGV. The CDR3 DNA sequence: TGTGCCAGCAACCGTGGGGGGGGACTTAGCTACGAGCAGTACTTC. Translation gives CASNRGGGLSYEQYF. Combining the CDR3 with reference TRBV11-2 and TRBJ2-7 gives the whole variable domain EAGVAQSPRYKIIEKRQSVAFWCNPISGHATLYWYQQILGQGPKLLIQFQNNGVVDDSQLPKDRFSAERLKGVDSTLKIQPAKLEDSAVYLCASNRGGGLSYEQYFGPGTRLTVT.

The genes are TRBV7-9 and TRBJ2-1; 7 bases map to TRBD1. Unmatched junction bases numbered 7, after V lost 5 bases and J lost 3 bases. Germline V gives CDR1 SEHNR, CDR2 FQNEAQ (reference sequence). This CDR3 comprises 15 residues. The CDR3 DNA sequence: TGTGCCAGCAGCGCCCGGGACAGTAACTACAATGAGCAGTTCTTC. It encodes CASSARDSNYNEQFF.

For the CDR3, the DNA is TGTGCCAGCAGCCAACTCAATAGAGATGGCTACACCTTC. Amino acid sequence: CASSQLNRDGYTF. The chain links TRBV14 to TRBJ1-2, with no clear D. CDR3 length: 13 residues. Germline V gene sequence: CDR1 SGHDN, CDR2 FVKESK. V lost 2 bases and J 6 bases, leaving 10 bases between the germline ends.